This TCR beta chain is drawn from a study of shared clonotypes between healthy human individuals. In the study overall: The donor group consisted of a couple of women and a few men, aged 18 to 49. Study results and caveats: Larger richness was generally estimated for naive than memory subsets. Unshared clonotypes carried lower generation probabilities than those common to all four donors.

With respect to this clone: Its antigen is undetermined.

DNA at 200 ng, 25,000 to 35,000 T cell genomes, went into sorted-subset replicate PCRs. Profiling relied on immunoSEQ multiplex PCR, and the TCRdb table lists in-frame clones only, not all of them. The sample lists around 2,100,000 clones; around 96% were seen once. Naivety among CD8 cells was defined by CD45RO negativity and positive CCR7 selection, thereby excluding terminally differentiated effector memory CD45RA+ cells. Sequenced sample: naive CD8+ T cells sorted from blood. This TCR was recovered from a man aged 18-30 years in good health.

The CDR3 DNA sequence: TGTGCCATCAGTGACGCGGGCTATGGTGAAAAACTGTTTTTT. It codes for CAISDAGYGEKLFF. This chain connects TRBV10-3 to TRBJ1-4; D gene ambiguous. The V end lost 3 bases, the J end lost 7 bases, and 12 bases lay between the germline ends. This CDR3 region has 14 residues. CDR1 is ENHRY and CDR2 is SYGVKD in the germline V gene.